This TCR beta chain was observed in a study of T cell repertoires in cytomegalovirus infection. Whole-study context: Both CMV infection and a matching HLA type were indicated by public TCR beta signatures.

TCRdb fed the reads into MiXCR, producing one record per CDR3 protein. The sample lists almost 500,000 distinct CDR3 sequences, around 10% occurring once. A note on this clonotype: Its antigen is unidentified.

Overall study results and limits: The study found HLA-C-restricted CMV-specific TCR beta clonotypes dominating the ex vivo response.

V lost 4 bases, J lost 3 bases, and 15 bases lay in between. Germline V gene sequence: CDR1 SGHVS, CDR2 FNYEAQ. There are 15 residues in the CDR3. This TCR was sampled from a human donor in good health (CMV status not recorded). Some clones in this sample may be carry-over from other donors' samples. This chain joins TRBV7-6 and TRBJ1-1, with D possibly being TRBD1 (6 bases). Material for sequencing was PBMCs. The CDR3 DNA is TGTGCCAGCAGCTCAGACAGGAAGAGAGACACTGAAGCTTTCTTT. It encodes CASSSDRKRDTEAFF.